Listed below are T cell receptor beta chains from one sample, sequenced in a study of blood T cell repertoires in COVID-19. The assay was immunoSEQ multiplex PCR, and TCRdb's table has in-frame clones only and misses some. The data contain more than 150,000 clones, more than 80% of them singletons. The sample was peripheral blood. All receptors derive from a human donor in a cohort sampled during active COVID-19. The CDR3 runs from the conserved cysteine through the conserved F or W. D genes are given only for firm matches. The listing skips clone size in some rows; elsewhere it reads once, few, many or a size class.

abundance: NA
len: 13
j_gene: TRBJ1-1
v_gene: TRBV11-2
d_gene: NA
CDR3aa: CASSHGQNTEAFF
CDR3nt: TGTGCCAGCAGCCACGGACAGAACACTGAAGCTTTCTTT

abundance: NA
len: 15
j_gene: TRBJ1-1
v_gene: TRBV5-8
d_gene: NA
CDR3aa: CASSLGHAWNTEAFF
CDR3nt: TGTGCCAGCAGCTTAGGACACGCCTGGAACACTGAAGCTTTCTTT

abundance: NA
len: 15
j_gene: TRBJ2-7
v_gene: TRBV14
d_gene: TRBD1
CDR3aa: CASSQSGQGIHEQYF
CDR3nt: TGTGCCAGCAGCCAATCGGGACAGGGGATCCACGAGCAGTACTTC

abundance: NA
len: 14
j_gene: TRBJ2-7
v_gene: TRBV30
d_gene: NA
CDR3aa: CAWNRGRFSYEQYF
CDR3nt: TGTGCCTGGAATAGGGGCCGGTTCAGCTACGAGCAGTACTTC

abundance: NA
len: 17
j_gene: TRBJ1-6
v_gene: TRBV18
d_gene: NA
CDR3aa: CASSPPRSGSPNSPLHF
CDR3nt: TGTGCCAGCTCACCACCGAGGTCGGGGAGTCCTAATTCACCCCTCCACTTT

abundance: NA
len: 13
j_gene: TRBJ1-1
v_gene: TRBV18
d_gene: TRBD1
CDR3aa: CASSPGQGYEAFF
CDR3nt: TGTGCCAGCTCCCCTGGACAGGGGTATGAGGCTTTCTTT

abundance: NA
len: 15
j_gene: TRBJ2-1
v_gene: TRBV5-1
d_gene: NA
CDR3aa: CASSLQGSPYNEQFF
CDR3nt: TGCGCCAGCAGCCTACAGGGAAGCCCTTACAATGAGCAGTTCTTC

abundance: NA
len: 15
j_gene: TRBJ2-5
v_gene: TRBV11-2
d_gene: NA
CDR3aa: CASSQTGTPQETQYF
CDR3nt: TGTGCCAGCAGCCAGACCGGGACTCCACAAGAGACCCAGTACTTC

abundance: NA
len: 15
j_gene: TRBJ1-1
v_gene: TRBV6-1
d_gene: NA
CDR3aa: CASSELGGFDTEAFF
CDR3nt: TGTGCCAGCAGTGAATTGGGGGGTTTCGACACTGAAGCTTTCTTT

abundance: NA
len: 16
j_gene: TRBJ1-2
v_gene: TRBV7-8
d_gene: NA
CDR3aa: CASSPQADGVLGGYTF
CDR3nt: TGTGCCAGCAGCCCCCAAGCGGACGGCGTGTTGGGCGGCTACACCTTC

abundance: NA
len: 15
j_gene: TRBJ2-7
v_gene: TRBV3-1/TRBV3-2
d_gene: TRBD1
CDR3aa: CASSQGGTGTYEQYF
CDR3nt: TGTGCCAGCAGCCAAGGCGGGACAGGGACCTACGAGCAGTACTTC

abundance: NA
len: 11
j_gene: TRBJ2-7
v_gene: TRBV20-1
d_gene: NA
CDR3aa: CSAAASYEQYF
CDR3nt: TGCAGTGCTGCGGCCTCCTACGAGCAGTACTTC

abundance: NA
len: 18
j_gene: TRBJ1-3
v_gene: TRBV18
d_gene: NA
CDR3aa: CASSPPGLYESSGNTIYF
CDR3nt: TGTGCCAGCTCACCACCGGGCTTATACGAAAGCTCTGGAAACACCATATATTTT

abundance: NA
len: 16
j_gene: TRBJ2-7
v_gene: TRBV5-6
d_gene: TRBD1
CDR3aa: CASSLRQGASSYEQYF
CDR3nt: TGTGCCAGCAGCTTGAGACAGGGCGCCTCCTCCTACGAGCAGTACTTC

abundance: NA
len: 14
j_gene: TRBJ1-5
v_gene: TRBV5-1
d_gene: NA
CDR3aa: CASSLEQGSQPQHF
CDR3nt: TGCGCCAGCAGCTTGGAGCAGGGAAGTCAGCCCCAGCATTTT

abundance: NA
len: 16
j_gene: TRBJ1-2
v_gene: TRBV18
d_gene: NA
CDR3aa: CASSPNRREPNYGYTF
CDR3nt: TGTGCCAGCTCACCAAACAGGAGGGAGCCTAACTATGGCTACACCTTC

abundance: once
len: 17
j_gene: TRBJ2-1
v_gene: TRBV19
d_gene: TRBD1
CDR3aa: CASSIKAVRITGDEQFF
CDR3nt: TGTGCCAGTAGTATTAAAGCCGTGAGGATAACAGGGGATGAGCAGTTCTTC

abundance: NA
len: 15
j_gene: TRBJ2-7
v_gene: TRBV5-1
d_gene: TRBD2
CDR3aa: CASSLGLAGTYEQYF
CDR3nt: TGCGCCAGCAGCTTGGGACTAGCGGGTACCTACGAGCAGTACTTC

abundance: NA
len: 15
j_gene: TRBJ1-5
v_gene: TRBV7-8
d_gene: NA
CDR3aa: CASSPGRGLEQPQHF
CDR3nt: TGTGCCAGCAGCCCGGGACGGGGGTTGGAACAGCCCCAGCATTTT

abundance: NA
len: 13
j_gene: TRBJ2-5
v_gene: TRBV7-6
d_gene: NA
CDR3aa: CASSFGRAETQYF
CDR3nt: TGTGCCAGCAGCTTCGGCAGGGCAGAGACCCAGTACTTC

abundance: NA
len: 15
j_gene: TRBJ2-3
v_gene: TRBV5-1
d_gene: NA
CDR3aa: CASSLGTTHTDTQYF
CDR3nt: TGCGCCAGCAGCTTGGGGACTACCCACACAGATACGCAGTATTTT

abundance: NA
len: 18
j_gene: TRBJ2-6
v_gene: TRBV5-6
d_gene: NA
CDR3aa: CASSPLRHQGSGANVLTF
CDR3nt: TGTGCCAGCAGCCCACTAAGACATCAGGGATCTGGGGCCAACGTCCTGACTTTC

abundance: NA
len: 15
j_gene: TRBJ2-7
v_gene: TRBV13
d_gene: NA
CDR3aa: CASSLWGQGGYEQYF
CDR3nt: TGTGCCAGCAGCTTATGGGGTCAGGGGGGCTACGAGCAGTACTTC

abundance: NA
len: 14
j_gene: TRBJ1-1
v_gene: TRBV7-8
d_gene: TRBD1
CDR3aa: CASSLTAGGPEAFF
CDR3nt: TGTGCCAGCAGCTTAACGGCAGGGGGACCTGAAGCTTTCTTT

abundance: NA
len: 13
j_gene: TRBJ1-2
v_gene: TRBV14
d_gene: NA
CDR3aa: CASSQVSSYGYTF
CDR3nt: TGTGCCAGCAGCCAAGTGTCCAGCTATGGCTACACCTTC

abundance: NA
len: 15
j_gene: TRBJ1-4
v_gene: TRBV2
d_gene: TRBD1
CDR3aa: CASSFQRQGNEKLFF
CDR3nt: TGTGCCAGCAGTTTTCAAAGACAGGGGAATGAAAAACTGTTTTTT

abundance: once
len: 18
j_gene: TRBJ2-7
v_gene: TRBV14
d_gene: NA
CDR3aa: CASSPNQQPVPSSYEQYF
CDR3nt: TGTGCCAGCAGCCCAAACCAACAGCCGGTCCCGAGCTCCTACGAGCAGTACTTC

abundance: NA
len: 17
j_gene: TRBJ1-1
v_gene: TRBV14
d_gene: NA
CDR3aa: CASSRRNLREANTEAFF
CDR3nt: TGTGCCAGCAGCCGACGAAATCTCCGGGAGGCGAACACTGAAGCTTTCTTT

abundance: NA
len: 17
j_gene: TRBJ2-7
v_gene: TRBV3-1/TRBV3-2
d_gene: TRBD2
CDR3aa: CASSPTRGGSDPYEQYF
CDR3nt: TGTGCCAGCAGCCCAACGAGGGGCGGGAGCGACCCCTACGAGCAGTACTTC

abundance: NA
len: 14
j_gene: TRBJ2-7
v_gene: TRBV7-9
d_gene: NA
CDR3aa: CASTLGGGSYEQYF
CDR3nt: TGTGCCAGCACCCTAGGGGGGGGATCCTACGAGCAGTACTTC

abundance: few
len: 15
j_gene: TRBJ1-1
v_gene: TRBV2
d_gene: TRBD1
CDR3aa: CASSEDRGRGSEAFF
CDR3nt: TGTGCCAGCAGTGAGGACAGGGGGCGTGGGTCTGAAGCTTTCTTT

abundance: once
len: 14
j_gene: TRBJ1-1
v_gene: TRBV4-2
d_gene: NA
CDR3aa: CASSPPVWNTEAFF
CDR3nt: TGTGCCAGCAGCCCCCCCGTCTGGAACACTGAAGCTTTCTTT

abundance: NA
len: 17
j_gene: TRBJ1-2
v_gene: TRBV13
d_gene: TRBD1
CDR3aa: CASSFGTGGASNYGYTF
CDR3nt: TGTGCCAGCAGCTTCGGGACAGGGGGCGCGTCAAACTATGGCTACACCTTC

abundance: NA
len: 13
j_gene: TRBJ2-1
v_gene: TRBV2
d_gene: NA
CDR3aa: CASSVLGGEEQFF
CDR3nt: TGTGCCAGCAGTGTATTAGGGGGGGAAGAGCAGTTCTTC

abundance: NA
len: 14
j_gene: TRBJ2-7
v_gene: TRBV20-1
d_gene: NA
CDR3aa: CSATDPMTAYEQYF
CDR3nt: TGCAGTGCTACTGATCCTATGACAGCATACGAGCAGTACTTC

abundance: NA
len: 15
j_gene: TRBJ2-7
v_gene: TRBV27
d_gene: NA
CDR3aa: CASSLRSAGHYEQYF
CDR3nt: TGTGCCAGCAGTTTAAGGTCAGCGGGACACTACGAGCAGTACTTC

abundance: NA
len: 16
j_gene: TRBJ2-7
v_gene: TRBV2
d_gene: NA
CDR3aa: CASNPWGGGDNYEQYF
CDR3nt: TGTGCCAGCAATCCGTGGGGCGGGGGCGATAATTACGAGCAGTACTTC

abundance: NA
len: 14
j_gene: TRBJ2-7
v_gene: TRBV19
d_gene: TRBD1
CDR3aa: CASSPRTGSYEQYF
CDR3nt: TGTGCCAGTAGTCCCCGGACAGGGTCCTACGAGCAGTACTTC

abundance: NA
len: 14
j_gene: TRBJ1-6
v_gene: TRBV5-1
d_gene: TRBD1
CDR3aa: CASSSDRESSPLHF
CDR3nt: TGCGCCAGCAGTTCCGACAGGGAGAGTTCACCCCTCCACTTT

abundance: NA
len: 11
j_gene: TRBJ2-3
v_gene: TRBV5-1
d_gene: NA
CDR3aa: CASRRDFFPYF
CDR3nt: TGCGCCAGCAGAAGGGACTTCTTCCCGTATTTT

abundance: NA
len: 17
j_gene: TRBJ2-1
v_gene: TRBV4-2
d_gene: TRBD2
CDR3aa: CASSQDKRASGGNEQFF
CDR3nt: TGTGCCAGCAGCCAAGATAAGAGGGCTAGCGGCGGCAATGAGCAGTTCTTC

abundance: few
len: 14
j_gene: TRBJ2-7
v_gene: TRBV7-9
d_gene: TRBD1
CDR3aa: CASSVPGQAAEQYF
CDR3nt: TGTGCCAGCAGCGTCCCGGGACAGGCGGCCGAGCAGTACTTC

abundance: NA
len: 15
j_gene: TRBJ1-1
v_gene: TRBV5-1
d_gene: TRBD1
CDR3aa: CASSLVIDRAPEAFF
CDR3nt: TGCGCCAGCAGCTTGGTTATTGACAGGGCCCCTGAAGCTTTCTTT

abundance: NA
len: 13
j_gene: TRBJ1-1
v_gene: TRBV10-3
d_gene: NA
CDR3aa: CAITADRTTEAFF
CDR3nt: TGTGCCATCACTGCGGACAGAACCACTGAAGCTTTCTTT

abundance: NA
len: 11
j_gene: TRBJ2-7
v_gene: TRBV29-1
d_gene: TRBD1
CDR3aa: CSVWTGNEQYF
CDR3nt: TGCAGCGTATGGACAGGAAACGAGCAGTACTTC

abundance: NA
len: 14
j_gene: TRBJ1-2
v_gene: TRBV27
d_gene: NA
CDR3aa: CASSNHSGYYGYTF
CDR3nt: TGTGCCAGCAGTAATCACTCAGGGTACTATGGCTACACCTTC

abundance: few
len: 12
j_gene: TRBJ1-2
v_gene: TRBV2
d_gene: NA
CDR3aa: CASSGGGYGYTF
CDR3nt: TGTGCCAGCAGTGGAGGGGGCTATGGCTACACCTTC

abundance: few
len: 12
j_gene: TRBJ1-2
v_gene: TRBV2
d_gene: TRBD1
CDR3aa: CARSVTGVGYTF
CDR3nt: TGTGCCAGATCTGTGACAGGGGTTGGCTACACCTTC

abundance: once
len: 15
j_gene: TRBJ1-1
v_gene: TRBV6-6
d_gene: NA
CDR3aa: CASEREGRGTAEAFF
CDR3nt: TGTGCCAGCGAACGAGAAGGCAGGGGCACCGCTGAAGCTTTCTTT

abundance: NA
len: 14
j_gene: TRBJ2-7
v_gene: TRBV2
d_gene: TRBD1
CDR3aa: CASSDRGSSYEQYF
CDR3nt: TGTGCCAGCAGTGACAGGGGGTCCTCCTACGAGCAGTACTTC

abundance: NA
len: 14
j_gene: TRBJ1-5
v_gene: TRBV7-9
d_gene: TRBD1
CDR3aa: CASSPGQGDQPQHF
CDR3nt: TGTGCCAGCAGCCCGGGACAGGGGGACCAGCCCCAGCATTTT